This entry describes one T cell receptor beta chain. Original analysis: For nucleated cells, counts were estimated from reference gene primer amplification. Assay: immunoSEQ multiplex PCR; the TCRdb copy retains only in-frame clones and omits some. V, J and clone size are taken as reported in that table, and D and trimming were inferred from the DNA itself. The data show hundreds of thousands of clones, about 87% seen once. These data belong to a study of blood T cell repertoires in COVID-19. Unmatched junction bases numbered 5, after V lost 4 bases and J lost 6 bases. CDR3 length equals 15 residues. Germline-derived CDR1 and CDR2 are MNHEY and SMNVEV (reference sequence). Researchers sorted participants into cohorts using their self-reported clinical history. Cohort 3 donors counted as recovered after two negative PCRs, clearance, or resolved symptoms.

The material sequenced was PBMCs or T cells enriched from blood (not recorded which). The rearrangement links TRBV27 to TRBJ2-1; 11 positions match TRBD2. The source of this sequence is a woman between 18 and 29 years old who had recovered from COVID-19. This CDR3 is CASSSGTSGGNEQFF. As DNA, the CDR3 is TGTGCCAGCAGTTCAGGGACTAGCGGAGGCAATGAGCAGTTCTTC.